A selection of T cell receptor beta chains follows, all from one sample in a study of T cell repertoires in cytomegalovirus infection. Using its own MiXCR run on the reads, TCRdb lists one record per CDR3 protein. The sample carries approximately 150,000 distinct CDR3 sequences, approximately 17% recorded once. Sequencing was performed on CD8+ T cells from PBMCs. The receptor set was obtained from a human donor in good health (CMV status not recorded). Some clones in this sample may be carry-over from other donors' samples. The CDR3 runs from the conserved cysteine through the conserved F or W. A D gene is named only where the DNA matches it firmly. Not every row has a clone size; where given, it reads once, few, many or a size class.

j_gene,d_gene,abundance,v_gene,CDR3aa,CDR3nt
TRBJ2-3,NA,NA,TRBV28,CASTDPRDGTDTQYF,TGTGCCAGCACCGACCCAAGGGATGGAACAGATACGCAGTATTTT
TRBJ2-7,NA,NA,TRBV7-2,CASSLPRTSGQGSHEQYF,TGTGCCAGCAGCTTGCCCCGGACTAGCGGACAGGGGTCCCACGAGCAGTACTTC
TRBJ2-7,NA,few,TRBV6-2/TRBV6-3,CASGRRTESYEQYF,TGTGCCAGCGGCAGAAGGACGGAATCCTACGAGCAGTACTTC
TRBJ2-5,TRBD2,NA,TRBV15,CATSKRGTTPGQYF,TGTGCCACCAGCAAAAGAGGGACTACTCCGGGCCAGTACTTC
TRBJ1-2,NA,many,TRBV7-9,CASSLVTGYYGYTF,TGTGCCAGCAGCTTAGTGACAGGCTACTATGGCTACACCTTC
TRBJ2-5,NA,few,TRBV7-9,CASSLGSQETQYF,TGTGCCAGCAGCTTGGGCAGCCAAGAGACCCAGTACTTC
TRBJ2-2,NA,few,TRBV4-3,CASSHEMRGELFF,TGCGCCAGCAGCCATGAGATGCGGGGGGAGCTGTTTTTT
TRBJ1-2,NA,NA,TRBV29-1,CSVEVRAESARGYGYTF,TGCAGCGTTGAAGTTAGGGCCGAGAGTGCCCGCGGCTATGGCTACACCTTC
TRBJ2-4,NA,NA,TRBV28,CASSPPGAAKNIQYF,TGTGCCAGCAGTCCCCCAGGGGCCGCCAAAAACATTCAGTACTTC
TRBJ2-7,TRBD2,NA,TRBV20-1,CSALPGTRTYEQYF,TGCAGTGCCCTCCCAGGGACTAGGACCTACGAGCAGTACTTC
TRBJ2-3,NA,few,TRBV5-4,CASSLVGPFPDTQYF,TGTGCCAGCAGCTTGGTGGGTCCCTTCCCAGATACGCAGTATTTT
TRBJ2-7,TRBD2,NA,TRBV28,CASSLSLAGTYEQYF,TGTGCCAGCAGTTTATCCCTAGCGGGGACATACGAGCAGTACTTC
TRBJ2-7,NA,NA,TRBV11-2,CASSARGGQSYEQYF,TGTGCCAGCAGCGCCCGAGGGGGGCAGAGCTACGAGCAGTACTTC
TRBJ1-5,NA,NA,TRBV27,CASSLGRGQPQHF,TGTGCCAGCAGTTTAGGGAGAGGTCAGCCCCAGCATTTT
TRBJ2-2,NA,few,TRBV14,CASSQVWTGELFF,TGTGCCAGCAGCCAAGTCTGGACCGGGGAGCTGTTTTTT
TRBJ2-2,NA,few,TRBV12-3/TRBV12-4,CASSLHARGNTGELFF,TGTGCCAGCAGCCTCCACGCGCGGGGGAACACCGGGGAGCTGTTTTTT
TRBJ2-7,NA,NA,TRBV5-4,CASSPLTESSYEQYF,TGTGCCAGCAGCCCCCTGACAGAGAGCTCCTACGAGCAGTACTTC
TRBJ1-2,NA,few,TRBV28,CASTPDPNSRFYGYTF,TGTGCCAGTACCCCAGACCCGAACAGTCGATTCTATGGCTACACCTTC
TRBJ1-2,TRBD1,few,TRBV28,CASSFPPPGTGGPYGYTF,TGTGCCAGCAGTTTTCCTCCTCCCGGGACAGGGGGACCGTATGGCTACACCTTC
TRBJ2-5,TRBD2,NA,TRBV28,CASSAGLAAQETQYF,TGTGCCAGCAGCGCGGGACTAGCGGCCCAAGAGACCCAGTACTTC
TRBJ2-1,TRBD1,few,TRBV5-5,CASSLEKGAGDEQFF,TGTGCCAGCAGCTTGGAAAAGGGGGCTGGGGATGAGCAGTTCTTC
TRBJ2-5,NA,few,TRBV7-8,CASSPHGETQYF,TGTGCCAGCAGCCCCCATGGGGAGACCCAGTACTTC
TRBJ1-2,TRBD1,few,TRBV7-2,CASSPRDRDFYGYTF,TGTGCCAGCAGCCCGCGGGACAGGGATTTCTATGGCTACACCTTC
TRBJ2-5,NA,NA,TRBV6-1,CASSEDLSQETQYF,TGTGCCAGCAGTGAAGACCTCTCTCAAGAGACCCAGTACTTC
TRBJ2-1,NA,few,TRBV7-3,CASSLKSQQTTLNEQFF,TGTGCCAGCAGCTTAAAGTCCCAACAAACTACACTAAATGAGCAGTTCTTC
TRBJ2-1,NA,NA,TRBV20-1,CSARDALYQPNEQFF,TGCAGTGCTAGAGATGCGTTATACCAGCCCAATGAGCAGTTCTTC